The clone carrying this T cell receptor (beta chain) was counted only a few times. This specimen comes from a study of T cells in Graves' hyperthyroidism and ophthalmopathy. Study as a whole: Peripheral blood samples were taken at initial diagnosis, prior to any treatment.

The junction had 5 bases not matched to a gene; V was cut back by 4 bases and J by 9 bases. The CDR3 contains 15 residues. Looked up from germline, CDR1 is MNHEY and CDR2 is SVGEGT. Researchers took RNA transcripts and amplified the TCR beta CDR3 regions from them. Initially, a first-round RT-PCR of the TCR CDR3 employed the HTBI primer set. TCRdb passed the multiplex PCR reads through MiXCR, listing each CDR3 protein once. This table holds about 460,000 distinct CDR3 sequences, 22% found once. This receptor was taken from a woman in her 70s with Graves' ophthalmopathy. The specimen was blood. The chain carries TRBV6-2 or TRBV6-3 and TRBJ1-6; TRBD1 matches at 11 bases. The chain's CDR3 is CASSLGQGESSPLHF. In nucleotides, the CDR3 is TGTGCCAGCAGTTTGGGACAGGGGGAAAGTTCACCCCTCCACTTT.